This T cell receptor beta chain stems from a study of blood T cells in healthy people across ages. A few counts support this clonotype. With a J-beta primer mix and a sample-barcoded 5' primer, a second PCR ran about 7 to 11 cycles. A template-switch adaptor with 12 random nucleotides tagged each cDNA molecule. One entry per CDR3 protein results from TCRdb running MiXCR on the 5' RACE reads. This table has roughly 680,000 distinct CDR3 sequences, under 25% appearing once. CDR1 is KGHSH, CDR2 LQKENI, per germline. The CDR3 loop spans 14 amino acids. Trimming took off 1 base at V and 2 bases at J, with 8 bases between the two ends. Each of the donors had 8 to 10 milliliters of peripheral blood drawn into EDTA-treated Vacutainer tubes.

The V and J genes are TRBV18 and TRBJ2-5; no definite D call. The sample comprised blood. This receptor was obtained from an older man in good health. CDR3 loop: CASSPLDAQETQYF. The CDR3 DNA sequence: TGTGCCAGCTCACCACTAGACGCGCAAGAGACCCAGTACTTC.